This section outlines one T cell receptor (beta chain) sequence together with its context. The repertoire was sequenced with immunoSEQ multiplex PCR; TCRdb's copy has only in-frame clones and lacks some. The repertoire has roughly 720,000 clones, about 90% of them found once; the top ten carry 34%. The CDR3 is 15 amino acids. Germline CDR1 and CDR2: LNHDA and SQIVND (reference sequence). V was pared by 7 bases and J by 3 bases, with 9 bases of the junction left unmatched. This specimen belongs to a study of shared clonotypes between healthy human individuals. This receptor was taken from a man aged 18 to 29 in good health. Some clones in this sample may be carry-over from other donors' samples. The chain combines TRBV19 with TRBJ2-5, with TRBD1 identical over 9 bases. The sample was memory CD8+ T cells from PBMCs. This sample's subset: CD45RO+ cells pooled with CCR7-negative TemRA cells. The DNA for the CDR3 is TGTGCCAGTACTAGGACAGGGGCTCTAGAAGAGACCCAGTACTTC. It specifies CASTRTGALEETQYF.